This T cell receptor beta chain was captured in a study of blood T cell repertoires in COVID-19. Methods used by the authors: Reference gene primer amplification gave estimated nucleated cell counts. Profiled with immunoSEQ multiplex PCR; TCRdb holds only in-frame clones, not every one. That table furnishes V, J and clone size, whereas the DNA furnished D and trimming. Of more than 95,000 clones in the sample, roughly 84% were seen once. Losses at the gene ends were 3 bases for V and 8 bases for J; bases not matched to a gene: 14. The length of the CDR3 is 18 residues. CDR1 is LNHDA, CDR2 SQIVND, per germline (reference sequence).

J is TRBJ1-3 and V is TRBV19; 12 bases line up with TRBD1. Material: peripheral blood. The receptor was isolated from a man in his sixties with acute or convalescent COVID-19. The DNA for the CDR3 is TGTGCCAGTAGTATCCGACCGCCGGGACAGGGGGCTGTTCACACCATATATTTT. Protein: CASSIRPPGQGAVHTIYF.